This record looks at one T cell receptor (beta chain) sequence and its context. Antigen specificity is unknown. The CDR3 has 16 residues. CDR1 and CDR2 from the germline V gene are SGHTA and FQGNSA. V dropped 5 bases and J dropped 6; count of bases not matched to a gene: 10. This record belongs to a study of vaccination effects on CD4 cells after COVID-19. Subsequent to a culture period of more than 9 days, CD4+ T cells were isolated. The person had PCR-confirmed SARS-CoV-2 infection between March and December 2020. All study participants received two doses of BNT162b2 or mRNA-1273 vaccine. Generated by immunoSEQ multiplex PCR, the TCRdb table keeps only in-frame clones and is missing some. This sample has 50,000 or so clones, with 65% to 80% found just once.

The starting material was CD4+ T cells from PBMCs cultured without peptide, obtained after COVID-19 vaccination. The sequence came from a human donor who had a prior SARS-CoV-2 infection. The rearrangement uses TRBV7-2 and TRBJ2-5; 12 bases map to TRBD2. The CDR3 loop reads CASSHQGLAGLKTQYF. CDR3 bases: TGTGCCAGCAGCCACCAAGGACTAGCGGGATTGAAGACCCAGTACTTC.